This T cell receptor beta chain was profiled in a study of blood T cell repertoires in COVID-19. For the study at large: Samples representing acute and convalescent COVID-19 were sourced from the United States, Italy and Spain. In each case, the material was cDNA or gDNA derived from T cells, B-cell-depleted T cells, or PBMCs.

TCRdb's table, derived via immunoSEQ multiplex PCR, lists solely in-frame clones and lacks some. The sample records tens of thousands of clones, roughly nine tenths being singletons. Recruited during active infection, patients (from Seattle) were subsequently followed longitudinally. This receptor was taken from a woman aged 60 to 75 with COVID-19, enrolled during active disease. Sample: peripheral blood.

For the CDR3, the DNA is TGTGCCAGTAGAATCGACGGGGGCAATCAGCCCCAGCATTTT. Amino acids: CASRIDGGNQPQHF. The chain combines TRBV19 with TRBJ1-5; D is uncertain. Germline lookup yields CDR1 LNHDA and CDR2 SQIVND (reference sequence). The germline V and J ends were trimmed by 6 bases and 2 bases, with 11 bases remaining between them. The CDR3 is 14 residues long.